This paragraph reports one T cell receptor (beta chain). Its antigen remains unknown. Its ends do not fully match the called genes, so a read error is possible. These data originate in a study of T-cell reconstitution after alpha-beta-depleted transplantation in children. TCRbeta library construction was performed incorporating unique molecular identifiers. MiXCR, run by TCRdb on the PCR reads, gives a single entry per CDR3 protein. The table includes 130,000 or so distinct CDR3 sequences, about 9.9% detected once. The study's findings and limits: Two months or so post-transplant, alpha-beta T cells reportedly derived from several hundred expanded graft clones.

Germline V gives CDR1 SQVTM, CDR2 ANQGSEA. This CDR3 has 12 residues. The rearrangement links TRBV29-1 to TRBJ1-2, with TRBD1 as a possible D gene (5 bases). The starting material was PBMCs, mostly from graft donor cells, obtained 180 days after TCRalphabeta/CD19-depleted stem cell transplant. This clonotype was sampled from a girl under two years old who had a stem cell transplant for combined immunodeficiency, so the T cells may come from the graft donor. The CDR3 nucleotides are TGCAGCGTCGAAGGGGTGGACTATGGCTACACCTTC. It is translated as CSVEGVDYGYTF.